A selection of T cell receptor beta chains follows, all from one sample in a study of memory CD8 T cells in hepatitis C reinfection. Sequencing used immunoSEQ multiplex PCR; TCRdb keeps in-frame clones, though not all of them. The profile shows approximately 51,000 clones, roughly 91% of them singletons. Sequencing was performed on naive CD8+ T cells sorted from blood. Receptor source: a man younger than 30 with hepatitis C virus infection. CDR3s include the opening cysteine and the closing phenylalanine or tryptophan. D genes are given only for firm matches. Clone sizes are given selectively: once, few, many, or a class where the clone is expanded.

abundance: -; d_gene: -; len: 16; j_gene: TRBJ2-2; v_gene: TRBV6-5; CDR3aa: CASSYGQGMGAGELFF; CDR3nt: TGTGCCAGCAGTTACGGGCAGGGGATGGGCGCCGGGGAGCTGTTTTTT
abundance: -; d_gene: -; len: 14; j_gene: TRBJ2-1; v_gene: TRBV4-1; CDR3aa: CASNPGGGGNEQFF; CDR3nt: TGCGCCAGCAACCCGGGGGGAGGGGGCAATGAGCAGTTCTTC
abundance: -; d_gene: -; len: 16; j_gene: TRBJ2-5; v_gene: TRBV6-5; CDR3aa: CASSYSSFGLQETQYF; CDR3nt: TGTGCCAGCAGTTATTCCAGTTTTGGGCTCCAAGAGACCCAGTACTTC
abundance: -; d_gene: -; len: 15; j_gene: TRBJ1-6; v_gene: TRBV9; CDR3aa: CASSVDEGGNSPLHF; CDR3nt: TGTGCCAGCAGCGTAGATGAGGGGGGGAATTCACCCCTCCACTTT
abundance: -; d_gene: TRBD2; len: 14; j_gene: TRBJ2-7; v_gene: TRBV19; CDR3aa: CASSITGGSYEQYF; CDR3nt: TGTGCCAGTAGTATAACGGGGGGTTCCTACGAGCAGTACTTC
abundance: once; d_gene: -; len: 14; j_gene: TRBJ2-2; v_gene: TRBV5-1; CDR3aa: CASSYSAPTGELFF; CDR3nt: TGCGCCAGCAGCTATAGTGCTCCCACCGGGGAGCTGTTTTTT
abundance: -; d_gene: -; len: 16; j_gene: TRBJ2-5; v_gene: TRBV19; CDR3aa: CASSIGLTENSETQYF; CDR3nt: TGTGCCAGTAGTATTGGTTTGACAGAGAACTCGGAGACCCAGTACTTC
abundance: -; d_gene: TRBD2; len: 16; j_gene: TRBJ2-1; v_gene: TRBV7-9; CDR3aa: CASSLAYGRAFNEQFF; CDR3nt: TGTGCCAGCAGCTTAGCGTACGGGAGGGCCTTCAATGAGCAGTTCTTC
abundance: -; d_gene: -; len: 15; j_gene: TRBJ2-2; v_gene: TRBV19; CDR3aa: CASSMGSRNTGELFF; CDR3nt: TGTGCCAGTAGTATGGGTAGCAGGAACACCGGGGAGCTGTTTTTT
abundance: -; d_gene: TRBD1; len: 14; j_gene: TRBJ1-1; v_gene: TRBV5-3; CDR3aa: CARSTRTGGTEAFF; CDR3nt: TGTGCCAGAAGCACGAGGACAGGGGGAACTGAAGCTTTCTTT
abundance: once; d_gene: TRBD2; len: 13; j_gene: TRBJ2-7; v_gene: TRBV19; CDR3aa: CASSMGGVGKQYF; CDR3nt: TGTGCCAGTAGTATGGGAGGGGTAGGTAAGCAGTACTTC
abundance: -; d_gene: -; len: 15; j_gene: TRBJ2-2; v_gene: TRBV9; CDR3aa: CASSVGTANTGELFF; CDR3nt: TGTGCCAGCAGCGTAGGGACAGCGAACACCGGGGAGCTGTTTTTT
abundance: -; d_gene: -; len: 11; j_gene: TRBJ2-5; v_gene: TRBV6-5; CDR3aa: CASSQEETQYF; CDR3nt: TGTGCCAGCTCTCAGGAAGAGACCCAGTACTTC
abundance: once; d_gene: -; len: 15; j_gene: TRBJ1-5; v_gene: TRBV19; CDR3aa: CASSITSGSGQPQHF; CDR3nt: TGTGCCAGTAGTATAACCTCCGGGTCAGGGCAGCCCCAGCATTTT
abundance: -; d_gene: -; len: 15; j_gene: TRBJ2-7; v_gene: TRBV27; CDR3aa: CASSIRLSDSYEQYF; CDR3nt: TGTGCCAGCAGTATTAGACTAAGCGACTCCTACGAGCAGTACTTC
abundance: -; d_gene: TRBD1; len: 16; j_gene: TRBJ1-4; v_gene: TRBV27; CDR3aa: CASSPSAGDRNEKLFF; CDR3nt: TGTGCCAGCAGTCCGTCGGCGGGGGACAGGAATGAAAAACTGTTTTTT
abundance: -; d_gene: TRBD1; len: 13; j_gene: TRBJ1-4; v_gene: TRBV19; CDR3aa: CASMGQINEKLFF; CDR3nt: TGTGCCAGCATGGGACAGATAAATGAAAAACTGTTTTTT
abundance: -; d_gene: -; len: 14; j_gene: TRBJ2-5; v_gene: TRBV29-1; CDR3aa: CSVELAGYQETQYF; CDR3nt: TGCAGCGTTGAGTTGGCTGGCTACCAAGAGACCCAGTACTTC
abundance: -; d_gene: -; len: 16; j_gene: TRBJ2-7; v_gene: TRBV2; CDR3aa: CASSGFVTGLSYEQYF; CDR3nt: TGTGCCAGCAGCGGGTTCGTTACAGGCCTTTCCTACGAGCAGTACTTC
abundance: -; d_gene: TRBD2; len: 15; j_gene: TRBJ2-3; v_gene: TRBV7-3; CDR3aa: CASSPGGASTDTQYF; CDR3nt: TGTGCCAGCAGCCCCGGGGGGGCTAGCACAGATACGCAGTATTTT
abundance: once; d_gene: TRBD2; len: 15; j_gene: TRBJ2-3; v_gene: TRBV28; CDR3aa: CASRMGLADTDTQYF; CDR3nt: TGTGCCAGCAGGATGGGACTAGCGGACACAGATACGCAGTATTTT
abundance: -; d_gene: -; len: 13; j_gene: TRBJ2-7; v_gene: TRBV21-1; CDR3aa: CASRSRGSYEQYF; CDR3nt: TGTGCCAGCAGGTCTAGGGGGTCCTACGAGCAGTACTTC
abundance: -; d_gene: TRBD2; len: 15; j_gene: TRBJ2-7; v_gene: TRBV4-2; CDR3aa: CASSREGREGSEQYF; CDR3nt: TGTGCCAGCAGCCGAGAGGGGCGGGAGGGTAGCGAGCAGTACTTC
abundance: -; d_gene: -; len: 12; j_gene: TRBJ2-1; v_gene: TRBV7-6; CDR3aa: CASSSTQVEQFF; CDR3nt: TGTGCCAGCAGCTCAACTCAAGTTGAGCAGTTCTTC
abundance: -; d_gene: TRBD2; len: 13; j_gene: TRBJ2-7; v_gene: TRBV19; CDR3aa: CASSSSGTYEQYF; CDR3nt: TGTGCCAGTAGTTCTAGCGGTACCTACGAGCAGTACTTC
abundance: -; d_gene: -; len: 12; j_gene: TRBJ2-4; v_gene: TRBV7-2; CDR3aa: CASASPENIQYF; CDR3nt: TGTGCCAGCGCGTCCCCTGAGAACATTCAGTACTTC
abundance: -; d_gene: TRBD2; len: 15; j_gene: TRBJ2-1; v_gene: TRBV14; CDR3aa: CASSQWGGSYNEQFF; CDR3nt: TGTGCCAGCAGCCAGTGGGGGGGTTCCTACAATGAGCAGTTCTTC
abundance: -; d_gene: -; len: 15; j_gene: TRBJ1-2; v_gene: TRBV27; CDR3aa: CASSTRQASNYGYTF; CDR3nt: TGTGCCAGCAGTACCCGACAGGCTTCTAACTATGGCTACACCTTC
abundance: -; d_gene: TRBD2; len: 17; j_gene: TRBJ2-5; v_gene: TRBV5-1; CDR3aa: CASSLGVAGDSRETQYF; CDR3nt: TGCGCCAGCAGCTTGGGGGTAGCGGGAGATTCTAGGGAGACCCAGTACTTC
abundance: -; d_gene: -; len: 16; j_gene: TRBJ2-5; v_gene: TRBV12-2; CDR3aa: CASRLALVLALETQYF; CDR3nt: TGTGCAAGTCGCTTAGCCCTAGTACTAGCCCTGGAGACCCAGTACTTC
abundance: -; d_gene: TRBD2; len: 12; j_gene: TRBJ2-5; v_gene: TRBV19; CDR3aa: CASSFGAGEQYF; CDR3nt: TGTGCCAGTAGTTTCGGGGCGGGGGAGCAGTACTTC
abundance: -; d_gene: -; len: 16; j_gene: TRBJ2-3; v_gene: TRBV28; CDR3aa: CASITFQGFGTDTQYF; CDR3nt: TGTGCCAGCATCACCTTCCAGGGATTTGGGACAGATACGCAGTATTTT
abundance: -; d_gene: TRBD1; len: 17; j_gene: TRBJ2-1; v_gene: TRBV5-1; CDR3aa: CASSLNPGTGAYNEQFF; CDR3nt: TGCGCCAGCAGCCTGAATCCCGGGACAGGCGCCTACAATGAGCAGTTCTTC
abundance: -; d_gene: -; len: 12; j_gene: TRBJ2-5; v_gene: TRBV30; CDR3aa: CAWRGAGETQYF; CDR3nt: TGTGCCTGGAGGGGGGCGGGAGAGACCCAGTACTTC
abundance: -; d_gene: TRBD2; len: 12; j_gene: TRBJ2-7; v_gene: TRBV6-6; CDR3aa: CASSAGGYEQYF; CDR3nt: TGTGCCAGCAGTGCGGGAGGTTACGAGCAGTACTTC
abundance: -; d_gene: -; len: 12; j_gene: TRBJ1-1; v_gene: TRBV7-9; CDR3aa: CASSSPREEAFF; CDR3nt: TGTGCCAGCAGTTCCCCCAGGGAAGAAGCTTTCTTT
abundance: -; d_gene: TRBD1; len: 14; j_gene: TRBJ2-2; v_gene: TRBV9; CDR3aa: CASSGTGKTGELFF; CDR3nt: TGTGCCAGCAGCGGGACAGGTAAAACCGGGGAGCTGTTTTTT
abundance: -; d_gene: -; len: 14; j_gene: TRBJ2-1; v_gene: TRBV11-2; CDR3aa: CATRPGGRYNEQFF; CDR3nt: TGTGCCACCCGGCCGGGGGGCCGGTACAATGAGCAGTTCTTC
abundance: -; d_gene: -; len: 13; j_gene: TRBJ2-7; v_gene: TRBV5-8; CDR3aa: CASSLAGGSEQYF; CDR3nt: TGTGCCAGCAGCTTGGCCGGAGGGAGCGAGCAGTACTTC
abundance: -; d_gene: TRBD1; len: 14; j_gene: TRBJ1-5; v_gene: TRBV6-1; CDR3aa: CASSEGQGGQPQHF; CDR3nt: TGTGCCAGCAGTGAAGGACAGGGTGGTCAGCCCCAGCATTTT
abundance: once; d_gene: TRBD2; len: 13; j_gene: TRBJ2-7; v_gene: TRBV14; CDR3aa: CASSPGLGNEQYF; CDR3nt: TGTGCCAGCAGCCCAGGACTAGGTAACGAGCAGTACTTC
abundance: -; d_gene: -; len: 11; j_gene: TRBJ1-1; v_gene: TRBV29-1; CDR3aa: CSVGPRTEAFF; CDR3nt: TGCAGCGTTGGGCCCCGCACTGAAGCTTTCTTT
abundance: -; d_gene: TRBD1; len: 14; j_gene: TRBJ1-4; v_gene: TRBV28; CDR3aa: CASSFRTGPPKLFF; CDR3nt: TGTGCCAGCAGTTTCCGGACAGGGCCCCCTAAACTGTTTTTT
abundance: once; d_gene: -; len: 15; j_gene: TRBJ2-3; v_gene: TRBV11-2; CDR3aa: CASSPGALRADTQYF; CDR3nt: TGTGCCAGCAGCCCAGGGGCTTTAAGGGCAGATACGCAGTATTTT
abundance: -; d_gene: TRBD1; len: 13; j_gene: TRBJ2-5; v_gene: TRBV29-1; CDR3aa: CSVPGTGEGTQYF; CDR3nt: TGCAGCGTCCCCGGGACAGGGGAAGGTACCCAGTACTTC
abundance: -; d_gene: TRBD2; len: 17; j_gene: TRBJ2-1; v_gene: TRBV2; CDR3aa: CASSPGTSGRSYNEQFF; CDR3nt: TGTGCCAGCAGCCCCGGGACTAGCGGGAGATCATACAATGAGCAGTTCTTC
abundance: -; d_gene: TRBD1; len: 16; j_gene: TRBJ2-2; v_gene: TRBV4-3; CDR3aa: CASSQATGANTGELFF; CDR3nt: TGCGCCAGCAGCCAAGCGACAGGGGCGAACACCGGGGAGCTGTTTTTT
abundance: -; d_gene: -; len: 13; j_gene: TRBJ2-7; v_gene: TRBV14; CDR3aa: CASSQVQFYEQYF; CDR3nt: TGTGCCAGCAGCCAAGTACAGTTCTACGAGCAGTACTTC
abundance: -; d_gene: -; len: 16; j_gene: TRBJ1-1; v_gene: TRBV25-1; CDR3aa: CASSDRKMRTNTEAFF; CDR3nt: TGTGCCAGCAGTGATCGAAAGATGAGAACGAACACTGAAGCTTTCTTT
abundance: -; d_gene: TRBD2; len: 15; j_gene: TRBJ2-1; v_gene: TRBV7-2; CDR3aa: CASSFLAGGPGEQFF; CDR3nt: TGTGCCAGCAGCTTTCTAGCGGGGGGGCCAGGTGAGCAGTTCTTC
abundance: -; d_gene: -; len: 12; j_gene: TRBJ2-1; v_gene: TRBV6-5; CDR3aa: CASSYSNGEVFF; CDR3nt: TGTGCCAGCAGTTACTCGAACGGGGAGGTGTTCTTC
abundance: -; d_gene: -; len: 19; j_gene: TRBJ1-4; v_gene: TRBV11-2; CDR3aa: CASSLEKGQGFPTNEKLLF; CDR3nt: TGTGCCAGCAGCTTAGAGAAGGGGCAGGGGTTCCCCACTAATGAAAAACTGCTTTTT